Given below is one T cell receptor beta chain in context. Antigen specificity is unknown. This sample was taken from a study of T-cell memory formation after mild COVID-19. The V gene's germline CDR1 is SGHRS and CDR2 YFSETQ. Trimming removed 3 bases at V and 1 base at J, with 21 bases between. The CDR3 sequence is 18 residues long. Study-level findings and limits: Clones contracting over day 15 to 85 were CD4/CD8 balanced, with later expanders leaning CD4+.

TCRdb re-called the 5' RACE reads through MiXCR, storing one row per CDR3 protein. This sample has a few hundred thousand distinct CDR3 sequences, with 20% to 25% found just once. The sequence derives from a man aged 18 to 30 who had mild COVID-19 (a few samples of this study predate the infection). Cell type and time point are not known. The chain couples TRBV5-1 to TRBJ2-3; D might be TRBD2 (6 bases). Specimen: PBMCs or a T cell subset sorted from them (not recorded which). CDR3 protein: CASSSGVPGRGGTDTQYF. For the CDR3, the DNA is TGCGCCAGCAGCTCGGGAGTACCGGGTAGAGGGGGCACAGATACGCAGTATTTT.